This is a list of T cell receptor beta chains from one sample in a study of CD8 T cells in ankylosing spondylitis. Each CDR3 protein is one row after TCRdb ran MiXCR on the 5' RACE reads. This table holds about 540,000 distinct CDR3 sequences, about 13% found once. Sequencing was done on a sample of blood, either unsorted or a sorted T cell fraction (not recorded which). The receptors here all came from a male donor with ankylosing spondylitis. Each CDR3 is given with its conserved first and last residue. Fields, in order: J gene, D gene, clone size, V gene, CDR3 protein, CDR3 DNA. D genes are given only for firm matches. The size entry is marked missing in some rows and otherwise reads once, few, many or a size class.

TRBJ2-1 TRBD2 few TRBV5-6 CASSSSGSRSYNEQFF TGTGCCAGCAGCTCTAGCGGGAGTAGGTCCTACAATGAGCAGTTCTTC
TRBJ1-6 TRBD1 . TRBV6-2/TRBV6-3 CASSNAPGQINSPLHF TGTGCCAGCAGCAACGCCCCGGGACAGATTAATTCACCCCTCCACTTT
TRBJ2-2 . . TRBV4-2 CASSQVGGANTGELFF TGTGCCAGCAGCCAAGTTGGTGGGGCGAACACCGGGGAGCTGTTTTTT
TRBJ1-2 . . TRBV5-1 CASSFGADYGYTF TGCGCCAGCAGCTTTGGGGCGGACTATGGCTACACCTTC
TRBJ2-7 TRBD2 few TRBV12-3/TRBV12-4 CASRRLAGVSVYEQYF TGTGCCAGCAGGCGACTAGCGGGAGTGTCCGTCTACGAGCAGTACTTC
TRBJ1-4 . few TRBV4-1 CASSQATGATNEKLFF TGCGCCAGCAGCCAAGCCACAGGTGCAACTAATGAAAAACTGTTTTTT
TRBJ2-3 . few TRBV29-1 CTVRGGGLFGTDTQYF TGCACCGTAAGGGGGGGAGGGCTCTTTGGCACAGATACGCAGTATTTT
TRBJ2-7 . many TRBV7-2 CASSLSGTRSSYEQYF TGTGCCAGCAGCTTATCCGGGACTCGAAGCTCCTACGAGCAGTACTTC
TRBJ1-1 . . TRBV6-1 CASTRGGTEAFF TGTGCCAGCACGAGGGGAGGCACTGAAGCTTTCTTT
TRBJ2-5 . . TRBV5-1 CASSLIGSRQETQYF TGCGCCAGCAGCTTAATTGGGAGCCGCCAAGAGACCCAGTACTTC
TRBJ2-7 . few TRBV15 CATSRDEWIGESPSLGSYEQYF TGTGCCACCAGCAGAGACGAATGGATTGGGGAATCCCCGAGCCTTGGCTCCTACGAGCAGTACTTC
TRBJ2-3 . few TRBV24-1 CATSARWAGPSTDTQYF TGTGCCACCAGTGCTAGGTGGGCGGGACCGAGCACAGATACGCAGTATTTT
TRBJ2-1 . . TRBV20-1 CSARSEAPNEQFF TGCAGTGCTAGAAGTGAGGCCCCCAATGAGCAGTTCTTC
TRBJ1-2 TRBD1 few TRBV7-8 CASSQATGNYGYTF TGTGCCAGCAGCCAAGCGACAGGGAACTATGGCTACACCTTC
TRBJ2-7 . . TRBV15 CATKVGSDADEQYF TGTGCCACCAAGGTTGGAAGTGACGCGGACGAGCAGTACTTC
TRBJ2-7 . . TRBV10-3 CAISVGGEQYF TGTGCCATCAGTGTAGGGGGAGAGCAGTACTTC
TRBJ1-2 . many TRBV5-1 CASSEVFNYGYTF TGCGCCAGCAGCGAGGTTTTTAACTATGGCTACACCTTC
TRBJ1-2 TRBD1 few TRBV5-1 CASSFPKQGDNGYTF TGCGCCAGCAGCTTCCCGAAACAGGGGGATAATGGCTACACCTTC
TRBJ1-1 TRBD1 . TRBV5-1 CASSADRGSTEAFF TGCGCCAGCAGCGCGGACAGGGGAAGCACTGAAGCTTTCTTT
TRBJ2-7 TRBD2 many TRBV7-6 CASSLVLAGDEQYF TGTGCCAGCAGCTTAGTTCTAGCGGGGGACGAGCAGTACTTC
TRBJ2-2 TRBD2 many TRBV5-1 CASTIIAGEAGELFF TGCGCCAGCACCATAATAGCGGGAGAAGCCGGGGAGCTGTTTTTT
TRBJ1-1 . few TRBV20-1 CSASTGMTEAFF TGCAGTGCCTCCACAGGGATGACTGAAGCTTTCTTT
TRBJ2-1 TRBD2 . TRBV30 CAWNPTSGNNNEQFF TGTGCCTGGAACCCGACTAGCGGGAACAACAATGAGCAGTTCTTC
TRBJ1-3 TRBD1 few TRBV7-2 CASSLVGQGFSTIYF TGTGCCAGCAGCTTAGTGGGACAGGGTTTCAGCACCATATATTTT
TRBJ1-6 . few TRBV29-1 CSVNDGQNSPLHF TGCAGCGTTAATGACGGCCAGAATTCACCCCTCCACTTT
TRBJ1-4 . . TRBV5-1 CASSEDGATNEKLFF TGCGCCAGCAGCGAGGACGGAGCAACTAATGAAAAACTGTTTTTT
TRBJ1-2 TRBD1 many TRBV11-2 CASSLRGTANYGYTF TGTGCCAGCAGCCTACGCGGGACAGCTAACTATGGCTACACCTTC
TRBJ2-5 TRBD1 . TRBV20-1 CSAQQGAGETQYF TGCAGTGCTCAACAGGGGGCAGGGGAGACCCAGTACTTC
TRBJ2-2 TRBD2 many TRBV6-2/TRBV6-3 CASSYSTSGTINTGELFF TGTGCCAGCAGTTACTCTACTAGCGGGACGATCAACACCGGGGAGCTGTTTTTT
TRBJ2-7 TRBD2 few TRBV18 CASSPGLADTYEQYF TGTGCCAGCTCACCGGGACTAGCGGACACCTACGAGCAGTACTTC
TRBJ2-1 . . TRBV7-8 CASSTQRGDEQFF TGTGCCAGCAGCACCCAAAGGGGCGATGAGCAGTTCTTC
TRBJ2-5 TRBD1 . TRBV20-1 CSAEGTVQETQYF TGCAGTGCTGAGGGGACAGTCCAAGAGACCCAGTACTTC
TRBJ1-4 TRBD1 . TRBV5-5 CASSLGGQGAEKLFF TGTGCCAGCAGCTTGGGGGGACAGGGGGCGGAAAAACTGTTTTTT
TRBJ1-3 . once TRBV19 CASKQRGSGNTIYF TGTGCCAGTAAACAACGCGGATCTGGAAACACCATATATTTT
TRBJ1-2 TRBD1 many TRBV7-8 CASSPGQGLGYTF TGTGCCAGCAGCCCGGGACAGGGCCTCGGCTACACCTTC
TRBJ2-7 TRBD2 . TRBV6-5 CASSYAGSGVTYEQYF TGTGCCAGCAGTTACGCGGGTAGCGGGGTTACCTACGAGCAGTACTTC
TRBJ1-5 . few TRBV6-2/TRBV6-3 CASSSYPGSPNQPQHF TGTGCCAGCAGTTCCTACCCGGGTTCACCCAATCAGCCCCAGCATTTT
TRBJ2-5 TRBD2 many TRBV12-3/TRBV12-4 CASSLVGGRRETQYF TGTGCCAGCAGCCTAGTGGGGGGGAGGCGAGAGACCCAGTACTTC
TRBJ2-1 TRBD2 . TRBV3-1 CASSLGSGRGEQFF TGTGCCAGCAGCCTCGGTAGCGGGAGAGGTGAGCAGTTCTTC